These 8 T cell receptor beta chains came from one sample sequenced in a study of OX40 agonist ivuxolimab in advanced cancers. Some clones are missing from TCRdb's copy, which holds only in-frame ones; the method was immunoSEQ multiplex PCR. Of 80,000 or so clones detected, 92% appear once; the ten largest clones hold over 0.55%. The material sequenced was CD4+ or CD8+ T cells sorted from blood, taken in a trial of the OX40 agonist ivuxolimab. The receptors originated from an adult with an advanced solid tumor such as melanoma, head and neck, liver or kidney cancer.

The J gene is TRBJ2-1, the V gene TRBV5-1, with a weak D call TRBD2 (6 bases). Germline values: CDR1 SGHRS, CDR2 YFSETQ. V lost 5 bases and J lost 10, with 22 bases in between. The length of the CDR3 is 15 residues. CDR3 bases: TGCGCCAGCAGTTGGCAGGGACTCCTGGGGGAGGAGCAGTTCTTC. Translated, it gives CASSWQGLLGEEQFF.

V is TRBV30 and J is TRBJ2-7; perhaps TRBD2 as D (7 bases). Trimming cost V 3 bases and J 6 bases, with 15 bases left between them. The CDR3 has 13 residues. Germline V CDR1 and CDR2: GTSNPN, SVGIG (reference sequence). This CDR3 reads CAWSGGPRSEQYF. CDR3 in DNA: TGTGCCTGGAGCGGGGGGCCCCGGAGCGAGCAGTACTTC.

The chain couples TRBV5-1 to TRBJ2-3; TRBD1 agrees at 9 bases. Trimming removed 1 base from V and 13 bases from J; junction bases left unmatched: 7. Germline V gene sequence: CDR1 SGHRS, CDR2 YFSETQ. This CDR3 has 13 amino acids. DNA for the CDR3: TGCGCCAGCAGCTTGCAACAGGGGGCGGAGGAGTATTTT. Translating it yields CASSLQQGAEEYF.

V is TRBV2 and J is TRBJ1-6; TRBD1 might be the D (5 bases). The germline V and J ends were trimmed by 6 bases and 7 bases, with 16 bases remaining between them. The V gene's germline CDR1 is SNHLY and CDR2 FYNNEI. CDR3 length: 15 amino acids. The CDR3 nucleotides read TGTGCCAGCAGGAAGGGGCAGGTGTCAAATTCACCCCTCCACTTT. Translated: CASRKGQVSNSPLHF.

In nucleotides, the CDR3 is TGCGCCAGCAGCTTGATAGCCCTTCGTAGCTCTGGAAACACCATATATTTT. Translation: CASSLIALRSSGNTIYF. The chain is built from TRBV5-1 and TRBJ1-3, with unresolved D. This CDR3 spans 17 amino acids. Trimming left V 1 base short and J 0 bases short, with 14 bases between. CDR1 is SGHRS, CDR2 YFSETQ, per germline.

This chain joins TRBV15 and TRBJ2-5; TRBD2 aligns across 10 bases. Germline assignment: CDR1 LNHNV and CDR2 YYDKDF (reference sequence). The CDR3 extends over 15 amino acids. V lost 1 base to trimming and J lost 5 bases; unmatched junction nucleotides: 4. The CDR3: CATSRGLAGDETQYF. The CDR3, as DNA: TGTGCCACCAGCAGAGGTCTAGCGGGAGATGAGACCCAGTACTTC.

V is TRBV29-1 and J is TRBJ2-5; 10 bases are a match to TRBD2. J lost 5 bases, V lost 0 bases, and 9 bases had no gene match. CDR3 length: 16 residues. CDR1 and CDR2 (germline): SQVTM, ANQGSEA. Here the CDR3 DNA reads TGCAGCGTTGAAGATACAAGCGGGGGGGCCCGTGAGACCCAGTACTTC. Its protein product is CSVEDTSGGARETQYF. The whole variable domain, remainder taken from reference TRBV29-1 and TRBJ2-5, is SAVISQKPSRDICQRGTSLTIQCQVDSQVTMMFWYRQQPGQSLTLIATANQGSEATYESGFVIDKFPISRPNLTFSTLTVSNMSPEDSSIYLCSVEDTSGGARETQYFGPGTRLLVL.

The chain has TRBV6-5 and TRBJ2-5; possible D gene TRBD2, 5 bases. The J call may be mistaken, given a closer DNA end match to TRBJ2-7. Germline CDR1 and CDR2: MNHEY and SVGAGI. There are 11 residues in the CDR3. CDR3 sequence reads: CASSQGSEQYF. In nucleotides, the CDR3 is TGTGCCAGCAGTCAAGGGAGCGAGCAGTACTTC.